This T cell receptor (beta chain) is from a study of cytomegalovirus exposure and HLA in healthy donors. The repertoire was sequenced with immunoSEQ multiplex PCR; TCRdb's copy has only in-frame clones and lacks some. In the table there are about 140,000 clones, 70% to 85% of which are singletons. The study's findings and limits: Subsequent analysis found a tendency for first-cohort TCR clusters to co-occur within the 90 to 150 validation repertoires.

Germline CDR1 MNHEY, CDR2 SVGAGI. The CDR3 covers 14 residues. V shed 6 bases, J shed 5 bases, and the junction held 9 bases outside the gene matches. In regard to this clone: Its antigen remains unknown.

The specimen was PBMCs. This receptor was identified in a man younger than 40 in good health and CMV-seropositive. V gene TRBV6-5 combines with J gene TRBJ1-2; 7 positions agree with TRBD1. CDR3 amino acids: CASRFDRATYGYTF. CDR3 nucleotides: TGTGCCAGCAGATTTGACAGGGCCACTTATGGCTACACCTTC.